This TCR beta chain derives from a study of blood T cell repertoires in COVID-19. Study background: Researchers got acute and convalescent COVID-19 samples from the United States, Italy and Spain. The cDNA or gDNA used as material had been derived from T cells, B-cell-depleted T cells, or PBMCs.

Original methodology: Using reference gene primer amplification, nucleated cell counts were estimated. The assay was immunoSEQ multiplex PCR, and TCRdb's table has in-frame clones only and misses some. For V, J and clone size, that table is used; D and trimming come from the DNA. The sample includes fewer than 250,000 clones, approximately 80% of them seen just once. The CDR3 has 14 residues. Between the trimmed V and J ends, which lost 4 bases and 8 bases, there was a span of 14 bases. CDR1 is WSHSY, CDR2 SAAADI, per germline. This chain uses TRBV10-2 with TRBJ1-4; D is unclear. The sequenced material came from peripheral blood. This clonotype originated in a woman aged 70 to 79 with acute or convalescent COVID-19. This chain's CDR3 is CASSVRLRYEKLFF. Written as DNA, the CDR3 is TGCGCCAGCAGTGTGCGGCTCCGTTACGAAAAACTGTTTTTT.